A selection of T cell receptor beta chains follows, all from one sample in a study of T cells after yellow fever vaccination. One entry per CDR3 protein results from TCRdb running MiXCR on the 5' RACE reads. This table holds some 400,000 distinct CDR3 sequences, around 20% found once. The sample consisted of PBMCs, taken before the yellow fever booster vaccination. The source of these receptors is a man aged 18 to 30 who received the YFV17D yellow fever vaccine. Each CDR3 is given with its conserved first and last residue. The D gene is left open where the match is weak. Rows give clone size only sometimes, using once, few, many, or a class for an expanded clone.

D gene: .; J gene: TRBJ2-3; clone size: once; V gene: TRBV14; CDR3 DNA: TGTGCCAGCAGCCAAGATGGGGGGCGCAAGGCAGATACGCAGTATTTT; CDR3 protein: CASSQDGGRKADTQYF
D gene: .; J gene: TRBJ1-1; clone size: few; V gene: TRBV29-1; CDR3 DNA: TGCAGCGTTGACGGTCAGGGGTTCTTAAGGACTGAAGCTTTCTTT; CDR3 protein: CSVDGQGFLRTEAFF
D gene: .; J gene: TRBJ2-5; clone size: few; V gene: TRBV7-2; CDR3 DNA: TGTGCCAGCAGCTTAGACCCCCCGGAGACCCAGTACTTC; CDR3 protein: CASSLDPPETQYF
D gene: .; J gene: TRBJ1-5; clone size: .; V gene: TRBV9; CDR3 DNA: TGTGCCAGCAGCGTATCGGACAATCAGCCCCAGCATTTT; CDR3 protein: CASSVSDNQPQHF
D gene: .; J gene: TRBJ2-7; clone size: few; V gene: TRBV7-8; CDR3 DNA: TGTGCCAGCAGAGACCAACAGGGCTCCTACGAGCAGTACTTC; CDR3 protein: CASRDQQGSYEQYF
D gene: TRBD2; J gene: TRBJ2-5; clone size: .; V gene: TRBV20-1; CDR3 DNA: TGCAGTGCTAGTAGCGGGGGGGCAAAGACCCAGTACTTC; CDR3 protein: CSASSGGAKTQYF
D gene: TRBD2; J gene: TRBJ2-5; clone size: .; V gene: TRBV4-1; CDR3 DNA: TGCGCCAGCAGCCAATTTACTAGCGGGGGTGTTCTAGAGACCCAGTACTTC; CDR3 protein: CASSQFTSGGVLETQYF
D gene: TRBD1; J gene: TRBJ2-1; clone size: few; V gene: TRBV20-1; CDR3 DNA: TGCAGGGCCGGGACAGGGGGCTTCACATCCTACAATGAGCAGTTCTTC; CDR3 protein: CRAGTGGFTSYNEQFF
D gene: TRBD2; J gene: TRBJ2-1; clone size: .; V gene: TRBV29-1; CDR3 DNA: TGCAGCGTTGCCCAGCGGGGGGACAATGAGCAGTTCTTC; CDR3 protein: CSVAQRGDNEQFF
D gene: .; J gene: TRBJ2-1; clone size: .; V gene: TRBV7-6; CDR3 DNA: TGTGCCAGCAGCTTAGGGTCCACAGGGAGTAAGGCCTACAATGAGCAGTTCTTC; CDR3 protein: CASSLGSTGSKAYNEQFF
D gene: .; J gene: TRBJ1-1; clone size: .; V gene: TRBV7-9; CDR3 DNA: TGTGCCAGCAGCAGGGGAGGGAAGAACACTGAAGCTTTCTTT; CDR3 protein: CASSRGGKNTEAFF
D gene: .; J gene: TRBJ2-7; clone size: .; V gene: TRBV4-1; CDR3 DNA: TGCGCCAGCAGCCAAGTCAGGACCTCCTACGAGCAGTACTTC; CDR3 protein: CASSQVRTSYEQYF
D gene: .; J gene: TRBJ2-7; clone size: .; V gene: TRBV7-9; CDR3 DNA: TGTGCCAGCAGGCCGCGGGACTCCTACGAGCAGTACTTC; CDR3 protein: CASRPRDSYEQYF
D gene: .; J gene: TRBJ2-4; clone size: few; V gene: TRBV12-3/TRBV12-4; CDR3 DNA: TGTGCCAGCAGTTTAGAGATGGTCAGTAACAAAAACATTCAGTACTTC; CDR3 protein: CASSLEMVSNKNIQYF
D gene: .; J gene: TRBJ2-1; clone size: .; V gene: TRBV5-4; CDR3 DNA: TGTGCCAGCAGCCACGACGCAGGGGCCGGCGGTGGTGAGCAGTTCTTC; CDR3 protein: CASSHDAGAGGGEQFF
D gene: TRBD2; J gene: TRBJ2-3; clone size: .; V gene: TRBV2; CDR3 DNA: TGTGCCAGCAGTGGTAGGACTAGCGGGGAAGATACGCAGTATTTT; CDR3 protein: CASSGRTSGEDTQYF
D gene: .; J gene: TRBJ2-4; clone size: few; V gene: TRBV29-1; CDR3 DNA: TGCAGCGTTGAAACAGGGCAACTAGCCAAAAACATTCAGTACTTC; CDR3 protein: CSVETGQLAKNIQYF
D gene: TRBD1; J gene: TRBJ2-7; clone size: .; V gene: TRBV5-6; CDR3 DNA: TGTGCCAGCACCGACAGGGTACACGAGCAGTACTTC; CDR3 protein: CASTDRVHEQYF
D gene: .; J gene: TRBJ1-2; clone size: .; V gene: TRBV27; CDR3 DNA: TGTGCCAGCAGCCGAGGACATTCCTATGGCTACACCTTC; CDR3 protein: CASSRGHSYGYTF
D gene: TRBD2; J gene: TRBJ2-3; clone size: many; V gene: TRBV7-2; CDR3 DNA: TGTGCCAGCAGCTTAGAAGGGACTAGCGGGAGGAACATTAATACGCAGTATTTT; CDR3 protein: CASSLEGTSGRNINTQYF
D gene: TRBD2; J gene: TRBJ2-5; clone size: .; V gene: TRBV10-3; CDR3 DNA: TGTGCCATCAGTGAGTTTAGCGGGGGAGAGACCCAGTACTTC; CDR3 protein: CAISEFSGGETQYF
D gene: .; J gene: TRBJ1-1; clone size: .; V gene: TRBV5-4; CDR3 DNA: TGTGCCAGCAAGCGTATTAACACTGAAGCTTTCTTT; CDR3 protein: CASKRINTEAFF
D gene: .; J gene: TRBJ1-1; clone size: .; V gene: TRBV20-1; CDR3 DNA: TGCAGTGCTAGCGGGCACATGAACACTGAAGCTTTCTTT; CDR3 protein: CSASGHMNTEAFF
D gene: TRBD2; J gene: TRBJ2-3; clone size: few; V gene: TRBV28; CDR3 DNA: TGTGCCAGCAGTCCGCGGGGGGATTTCACAGATACGCAGTATTTT; CDR3 protein: CASSPRGDFTDTQYF
D gene: TRBD1; J gene: TRBJ2-2; clone size: .; V gene: TRBV5-1; CDR3 DNA: TGCGCCAGCAGCCTATGGAGGGACAGGGAAAGAGTGGGTCGCACCGGGGAGCTGTTTTTT; CDR3 protein: CASSLWRDRERVGRTGELFF
D gene: .; J gene: TRBJ1-1; clone size: few; V gene: TRBV15; CDR3 DNA: TGTGCCACCAGCAGGGAGAACACTGAAGCTTTCTTT; CDR3 protein: CATSRENTEAFF
D gene: .; J gene: TRBJ1-5; clone size: .; V gene: TRBV4-1; CDR3 DNA: TGCGCCAGCAGCCAAGATCTGGGGACTAATCAGCCCCAGCATTTT; CDR3 protein: CASSQDLGTNQPQHF
D gene: TRBD2; J gene: TRBJ2-1; clone size: .; V gene: TRBV4-2; CDR3 DNA: TGTGCCAGCAGCGCGGGACTAGCAAGCTCCTACAATGAGCAGTTCTTC; CDR3 protein: CASSAGLASSYNEQFF
D gene: TRBD2; J gene: TRBJ2-5; clone size: few; V gene: TRBV6-5; CDR3 DNA: TGTGCCAGCAGTTGGGGAGGGACTAGCGGGGGGGCAACAGAGACCCAGTACTTC; CDR3 protein: CASSWGGTSGGATETQYF
D gene: .; J gene: TRBJ2-5; clone size: .; V gene: TRBV4-3; CDR3 DNA: TGCGCCAGCAGCCAAGCAGGGGGGGGGTCCATAGAGACCCAGTACTTC; CDR3 protein: CASSQAGGGSIETQYF
D gene: TRBD1; J gene: TRBJ1-6; clone size: few; V gene: TRBV7-2; CDR3 DNA: TGTGCCAGCAGCTCACAGGGGGTTAATTCACCCCTCCACTTT; CDR3 protein: CASSSQGVNSPLHF
D gene: .; J gene: TRBJ1-1; clone size: .; V gene: TRBV9; CDR3 DNA: TGTGCCAGCAGCGTAGCATTTGGAGGGGGATCCACTGAAGCTTTCTTT; CDR3 protein: CASSVAFGGGSTEAFF
D gene: TRBD1; J gene: TRBJ1-5; clone size: many; V gene: TRBV5-1; CDR3 DNA: TGCGCCAGAACAGACAGGGAAGATAGCAATCAGCCCCAGCATTTT; CDR3 protein: CARTDREDSNQPQHF
D gene: TRBD2; J gene: TRBJ2-3; clone size: few; V gene: TRBV12-3/TRBV12-4; CDR3 DNA: TGTGCCAGCGACACCGGGACTAGGATCGCAGATACGCAGTATTTT; CDR3 protein: CASDTGTRIADTQYF